This TCR beta chain was captured in a study of T cell repertoires in cytomegalovirus infection. Study observations and caveats: Frequencies of public TCR beta families were cumulated, and this identified carriers of CMV plus the relevant HLA.

CDR1 and CDR2 from the germline V gene are ENHRY and SYGVKD. The CDR3 length is 16 residues. Germline trimming cut 2 bases from V and 4 bases from J; bases unmatched to any gene: 7. As for this clonotype: Its antigen is currently unknown.

TCRdb passed the reads through MiXCR, listing each CDR3 protein once. The table records approximately 110,000 distinct CDR3 sequences, about 30% of them present only once. This TCR was recovered from a human donor in good health (CMV status not recorded). Some clones in this sample may be carry-over from other donors' samples. The chain employs TRBV10-3 and TRBJ2-2, with TRBD2 identical over 7 bases. The material was CD8+ T cells from cultured PBMCs, obtained from culture after CMV antigen stimulation. This CDR3 is CAISEGLAESTGELFF. Here the CDR3 DNA reads TGTGCCATCAGTGAGGGTCTAGCGGAGAGCACCGGGGAGCTGTTTTTT.